Below, 29 T cell receptor beta chains from the same sample are listed, as sequenced in a study of cytomegalovirus exposure and HLA in healthy donors. Primers: 60 Vbeta forward and 13 Jbeta reverse. TCRdb's table, derived via immunoSEQ multiplex PCR, lists solely in-frame clones and lacks some. The sample shows approximately 190,000 clones, 81% of them seen only once. Source material: PBMCs. The receptors originated from a man aged 40-55 years in good health and CMV-seropositive.

This clone was counted once. The chain employs TRBV5-1 and TRBJ2-3; D gene ambiguous. The V end was cut by 0 bases, the J end by 1 base, with 12 bases between. Germline V gives CDR1 SGHRS, CDR2 YFSETQ. The CDR3 covers 16 residues. The CDR3 region is CASSLANTVGTDTQYF. The DNA for the CDR3 is TGCGCCAGCAGCTTGGCCAATACGGTGGGCACAGATACGCAGTATTTT.

J is TRBJ2-5 and V is TRBV28, with D possibly being TRBD2 (5 bases). V was pared by 6 bases and J by 7 bases, with 15 bases between. CDR3 length: 13 residues. Germline CDR1 MDHEN, CDR2 SYDVKM. The CDR3 sequence: CASSPPAAGTQYF. The CDR3 nucleotides read TGTGCCAGCAGCCCCCCGGCGGCGGGGACCCAGTACTTC.

This clone was seen a few times. This rearrangement joins TRBV14 to TRBJ2-3; D uncertain. The CDR3 is 19 amino acids. V was pared by 3 bases and J by 2 bases, with 24 bases between. Germline V gene sequence: CDR1 SGHDN, CDR2 FVKESK. CDR3 bases: TGTGCCAGCAGCCATCCTATAAGATCTAAAAGAGGTACCACAGATACGCAGTATTTT. Its translation: CASSHPIRSKRGTTDTQYF.

CDR3 residues: CASPGQGDNQPQHF. The CDR3 nucleotides read TGCGCCAGCCCGGGACAGGGGGACAATCAGCCCCAGCATTTT. The chain carries TRBV4-1 and TRBJ1-5; TRBD1 aligns across 11 bases. This CDR3 region has 14 residues. V gave up 8 bases and J gave up 3 bases; unmatched junction bases: 3. The germline V gene has CDR1 MGHRA and CDR2 YSYEKL.

The CDR3: CASSFGGLGGTDTQYF. For the CDR3, the DNA is TGTGCCAGCAGCTTCGGGGGTCTGGGTGGCACAGATACGCAGTATTTT. V is TRBV5-5 and J is TRBJ2-3; perhaps TRBD2 as D (6 bases). Trimming took 2 bases from V and 1 from J, leaving 14 bases between them. The V gene's germline CDR1 is SGHKS and CDR2 YYEKEE (reference sequence). The CDR3 runs 16 residues.

The chain combines TRBV27 with TRBJ2-1, with a tentative D call TRBD2 (6 bases). Trimming shortened V by 0 bases and J by 7 bases, and 16 bases separated the two germline ends. The CDR3 has 16 amino acids. Germline V gives CDR1 MNHEY, CDR2 SMNVEV (reference sequence). The chain's CDR3 is CASSLSAGTARNEQFF. The CDR3 nucleotides read TGTGCCAGCAGTTTATCGGCGGGGACCGCAAGGAATGAGCAGTTCTTC.

The chain has TRBV18 and TRBJ1-2; tentatively, D is TRBD1 (6 bases). CDR3 size: 16 residues. The germline V and J ends were trimmed by 0 bases and 2 bases, with 13 bases remaining between them. Per the germline V gene, CDR1 is KGHSH and CDR2 is LQKENI. The CDR3 region is CASSPPPGALNYGYTF. The CDR3 region has the DNA TGTGCCAGCTCACCACCCCCAGGGGCCCTGAACTATGGCTACACCTTC.

The rearrangement links TRBV28 to TRBJ1-5; D is unresolved. The CDR3 contains 12 residues. V shed 3 bases and J shed 9 bases, with 9 bases lying between them. CDR1 is MDHEN, CDR2 SYDVKM, per germline. CDR3 amino acids: CASSFIRRPQHF. The CDR3 DNA reads as TGTGCCAGCAGTTTTATCCGGAGGCCCCAGCATTTT. Supplemented by reference TRBV28 and TRBJ1-5, the full variable domain reads DVKVTQSSRYLVKRTGEKVFLECVQDMDHENMFWYRQDPGLGLRLIYFSYDVKMKEKGDIPEGYSVSREKKERFSLILESASTNQTSMYLCASSFIRRPQHFGDGTRLSIL.

The rearrangement uses TRBV7-9 and TRBJ2-1, with D maybe TRBD2 (5 bases). The V gene lost 2 bases and the J gene lost 10 bases, with 6 bases spanning the gap. The CDR3 loop spans 11 amino acids. Germline V gene data show CDR1 as SEHNR and CDR2 as FQNEAQ (reference sequence). CDR3 nucleotides: TGTGCCAGCAGCTTACTAGCCGAGCAGTTCTTC. This gives the protein CASSLLAEQFF.

The genes are TRBV5-1 and TRBJ2-7; 9 positions match TRBD2. V trimming: 2 bases; J trimming: 4 bases; junction bases outside the gene matches: 4. CDR3 length: 14 amino acids. CDR1 and CDR2 (germline): SGHRS, YFSETQ. The CDR3 coding sequence is TGCGCCAGCAGCTTAGGCGGGGGGGTTTACGAGCAGTACTTC. This translates into CASSLGGGVYEQYF. The full variable domain, in which reference TRBV5-1 and TRBJ2-7 provide the parts outside the CDR3, is KAGVTQTPRYLIKTRGQQVTLSCSPISGHRSVSWYQQTPGQGLQFLFEYFSETQRNKGNFPGRFSGRQFSNSRSEMNVSTLELGDSALYLCASSLGGGVYEQYFGPGTRLTVT.

The chain is built from TRBV2 and TRBJ2-5; 11 nucleotides match TRBD2. The germline CDR1 and CDR2 sequences are SNHLY and FYNNEI. J was trimmed by 12 bases and V by 6 bases; bases with no gene match: 15. CDR3 size: 15 residues. In DNA, the CDR3 is TGTGCCAGCAGCTCACGAGGGGCTAGCGGGGGGCCGGAGTACTTC. Translating it yields CASSSRGASGGPEYF.

The J gene is TRBJ2-1, the V gene TRBV4-1, with D possibly being TRBD1 (6 bases). V lost 1 base and J 0 bases, leaving 13 bases between the germline ends. Germline-derived CDR1 and CDR2 are MGHRA and YSYEKL. CDR3 length: 17 residues. The chain's CDR3 is CASSQVQGSSSYNEQFF. CDR3 DNA sequence: TGCGCCAGCAGCCAAGTCCAGGGGTCGAGCTCCTACAATGAGCAGTTCTTC.

The chain is built from TRBV4-1 and TRBJ2-2; 11 nucleotides line up with TRBD2. Germline values: CDR1 MGHRA, CDR2 YSYEKL. The V segment lost 2 bases and the J segment 6 bases; nucleotides outside the gene matches: 14. This CDR3 has 19 amino acids. CDR3 amino acids: CASSQLVIAGGPGAGELFF. For the CDR3, the DNA is TGCGCCAGCAGCCAACTAGTTATAGCGGGAGGGCCTGGGGCCGGGGAGCTGTTTTTT.

The chain couples TRBV25-1 to TRBJ1-1; D is possibly TRBD1 (5 bases). CDR3 length: 16 amino acids. Trimming stripped 1 base from V and 4 bases from J, with 16 bases between. Per the germline V gene, CDR1 is MGHDK and CDR2 is SYGVNS. The CDR3 reads CASSESAGPGGTEAFF. Here the CDR3 DNA reads TGTGCCAGCAGTGAATCGGCGGGACCCGGGGGCACTGAAGCTTTCTTT.

In regard to this clone: Additional DNA sequences in this sample encode the identical CDR3. The chain is built from TRBV19 and TRBJ1-6, with D perhaps TRBD1 (6 bases). Germline V gives CDR1 LNHDA, CDR2 SQIVND (reference sequence). The CDR3 loop spans 14 amino acids. V lost 4 bases and J 3 bases, leaving 7 bases between the germline ends. CDR3 region: CASSTDSYNSPLHF. The CDR3 coding sequence is TGTGCCAGTAGTACGGACAGCTATAATTCACCCCTCCACTTT. Looking up the rest from reference TRBV19 and TRBJ1-6 gives the full variable domain: DGGITQSPKYLFRKEGQNVTLSCEQNLNHDAMYWYRQDPGQGLRLIYYSQIVNDFQKGDIAEGYSVSREKKESFPLTVTSAQKNPTAFYLCASSTDSYNSPLHFGNGTRLTVT.

The rearrangement joins TRBV4-2 to TRBJ1-2; no reliable D call. The germline CDR1 and CDR2 sequences are LGHNA and YNFKEQ. Trimming removed 4 bases at V and 3 bases at J, with 9 bases between. This CDR3 is built from 13 residues. CDR3 bases: TGTGCCAGCAGCCCGGTCGGGGACTATGGCTACACCTTC. The encoded protein is CASSPVGDYGYTF.

Here the CDR3 reads CASSLSGQPYEQYF. DNA for the CDR3: TGTGCCAGCAGTTTATCGGGACAACCCTACGAGCAGTACTTC. The genes are TRBV27 and TRBJ2-7; TRBD1 is a possible D gene (6 bases). The length of the CDR3 is 14 residues. Trimming cost V 0 bases and J 2 bases, with 8 bases left between them. Looked up from germline, CDR1 is MNHEY and CDR2 is SMNVEV (reference sequence).

This clone showed up just once. This chain uses TRBV9 with TRBJ1-6; D gene uncertain. The CDR3 has 14 amino acids. Trimming took off 2 bases at V and 8 bases at J, with 11 bases between the two ends. Per the germline V gene, CDR1 is SGDLS and CDR2 is YYNGEE. CDR3 region: CASSVGGRDSPLHF. CDR3 nucleotides: TGTGCCAGCAGCGTGGGAGGACGGGATTCACCCCTCCACTTT.

This clone was observed at least ten times. The gene calls are TRBV4-3 and TRBJ1-2, with a tentative D call TRBD1 (5 bases). The CDR3 has 14 residues. The germline CDR1 and CDR2 sequences are LGHNA and YSLEER. V was clipped by 0 bases and J by 7 bases, with 12 bases between them. The CDR3 reads CASSQDWGVGGYTF. The CDR3 DNA sequence: TGCGCCAGCAGCCAAGATTGGGGGGTGGGTGGCTACACCTTC.

There are a few counts of this clone. This sequence joins TRBV20-1 and TRBJ2-1; D not resolved. Trimming removed 5 bases from V and 5 bases from J, with 7 bases in between. The CDR3 contains 11 residues. The germline V gene has CDR1 DFQATT and CDR2 SNEGSKA (reference sequence). The chain's CDR3 is CSALEDNEQFF. The CDR3 coding sequence is TGCAGTGCTTTAGAGGACAATGAGCAGTTCTTC.

This rearrangement joins TRBV4-2 to TRBJ2-3; a weak D match, TRBD1 (5 bases). Trimming shortened V by 4 bases and J by 2 bases, and 7 bases separated the two germline ends. Germline CDR1 and CDR2: LGHNA and YNFKEQ. The CDR3 loop spans 13 amino acids. This CDR3 reads CASSPGNTDTQYF. For the CDR3, the DNA is TGTGCCAGCAGCCCAGGGAACACAGATACGCAGTATTTT.

This clone was detected a few times. CDR3 region: CAIGRTATEAFF. As DNA, the CDR3 is TGTGCCATTGGTCGGACAGCCACTGAAGCTTTCTTT. The chain combines TRBV6-5 with TRBJ1-1, with D maybe TRBD1 (6 bases). The CDR3 extends over 12 amino acids. Germline CDR1 and CDR2: MNHEY and SVGAGI. V lost 10 bases and J lost 4, with 13 bases in between.

V and J are TRBV25-1 and TRBJ2-7; no firm D call. V lost 1 base and J 4 bases, leaving 2 bases between the germline ends. CDR3 length: 11 amino acids. In germline, CDR1 is MGHDK, CDR2 SYGVNS. CDR3 bases: TGTGCCAGCAGTGAATCATACGAGCAGTACTTC. It codes for CASSESYEQYF.

The chain joins TRBV7-9 to TRBJ2-3; maybe TRBD2 (5 bases). This CDR3 is built from 16 residues. Germline V gives CDR1 SEHNR, CDR2 FQNEAQ (reference sequence). Trimming removed 2 bases at V and 0 bases at J, with 12 bases between. In nucleotides, the CDR3 is TGTGCCAGCAGCTTATCTAGCTCCCCTAGCACAGATACGCAGTATTTT. This gives the protein CASSLSSSPSTDTQYF.

The rearrangement uses TRBV7-9 and TRBJ1-2; weak D call: TRBD1 (6 bases). Trimming pared 0 bases from V and 8 bases from J, leaving 22 bases between. The CDR3 length is 17 residues. Germline loops: CDR1 SEHNR, CDR2 FQNEAQ (reference sequence). The CDR3 DNA is TGTGCCAGCAGCTTAGCGCAGTTGTTCAGGGGAGAAGGGGGCTACACCTTC. Protein product: CASSLAQLFRGEGGYTF. Based on the CDR3 plus reference TRBV7-9 and TRBJ1-2, the full variable domain is DTGVSQNPRHKITKRGQNVTFRCDPISEHNRLYWYRQTLGQGPEFLTYFQNEAQLEKSRLLSDRFSAERPKGSFSTLEIQRTEQGDSAMYLCASSLAQLFRGEGGYTFGSGTRLTVV.

The rearrangement joins TRBV19 to TRBJ1-1; 7 positions match TRBD1. The CDR3 sequence is 13 residues long. Germline assignment: CDR1 LNHDA and CDR2 SQIVND (reference sequence). J gave up 5 bases and V 6 bases, and 6 bases lay outside the gene matches. CDR3 protein: CASRLGQITEAFF. In DNA form, the CDR3 reads TGTGCCAGTAGACTGGGACAGATAACTGAAGCTTTCTTT.

The CDR3 DNA reads TGTGCCAGCAGCTTAGGCACAAGTGGGCCGACTGGAAACACCATATATTTT. Translation gives CASSLGTSGPTGNTIYF. The chain combines TRBV7-6 with TRBJ1-3; D call uncertain. CDR3 length: 17 residues. The V gene's germline CDR1 is SGHVS and CDR2 FNYEAQ. Trimming pared 1 base from V and 2 bases from J, leaving 15 bases between.

This sequence joins TRBV19 and TRBJ1-4; 8 bases agree with TRBD1. The germline CDR1 and CDR2 sequences are LNHDA and SQIVND (reference sequence). J gave up 13 bases and V 4 bases, and 14 bases lay outside the gene matches. The CDR3 runs 15 residues. CDR3 DNA sequence: TGTGCCAGTAGTACAGTCCCGGGACAGGTTCGCGGACTGTTTTTT. Protein: CASSTVPGQVRGLFF.

The chain recombines TRBV9 with TRBJ2-7; 8 bases are a match to TRBD2. V shed 2 bases and J 1 base; nucleotides not matched to a gene: 5. Germline-derived CDR1 and CDR2 are SGDLS and YYNGEE. This CDR3 spans 15 amino acids. The CDR3 reads CASSVSGSWSYEQYF. The CDR3 DNA reads TGTGCCAGCAGCGTGAGCGGGAGTTGGTCCTACGAGCAGTACTTC. Variable domain in full (rest from reference TRBV9 and TRBJ2-7): DSGVTQTPKHLITATGQRVTLRCSPRSGDLSVYWYQQSLDQGLQFLIQYYNGEERAKGNILERFSAQQFPDLHSELNLSSLELGDSALYFCASSVSGSWSYEQYFGPGTRLTVT.